This is a list of T cell receptor beta chains from one sample in a study of beta chain features in type 1 diabetes. Repertoires were generated with immunoSEQ multiplex PCR, while TCRdb's copy carries only in-frame clones and drops some. This sample has around 280,000 clones, with approximately 15% found just once. The sample comprised naive CD4+ T cells from blood. These receptors all stem from a man aged 18 to 29 with type 1 diabetes. Both conserved end residues are part of each CDR3. A D gene is named only where the DNA matches it firmly. Expanded clones get a size class; other rows say once, few or many, or leave the size out.

v_call: TRBV15
d_call: TRBD1
j_call: TRBJ2-7
clone_size: NA
cdr3_nt: TGTGCCACCAGCAGAGTATTGGACAGGACCTACGAGCAGTACTTC
cdr3_aa: CATSRVLDRTYEQYF

v_call: TRBV6-6
d_call: NA
j_call: TRBJ2-3
clone_size: NA
cdr3_nt: TGTGCCAGCAGTTACTCGGCAGGGTTAACAGATACGCAGTATTTT
cdr3_aa: CASSYSAGLTDTQYF

v_call: TRBV5-1
d_call: NA
j_call: TRBJ2-4
clone_size: NA
cdr3_nt: TGCGCCAGCAGCTTGGGGCCCCCCAGGGGCAACATTCAGTACTTC
cdr3_aa: CASSLGPPRGNIQYF

v_call: TRBV19
d_call: NA
j_call: TRBJ2-7
clone_size: few
cdr3_nt: TGTGCCAGTAGTAAACGGACAGAATACGAGCAGTACTTC
cdr3_aa: CASSKRTEYEQYF

v_call: TRBV21-1
d_call: NA
j_call: TRBJ2-7
clone_size: few
cdr3_nt: TGTGCCAGCAGCAGACAGGGTAACTCCTACGAGCAGTACTTC
cdr3_aa: CASSRQGNSYEQYF

v_call: TRBV11-2
d_call: NA
j_call: TRBJ2-7
clone_size: NA
cdr3_nt: TGTGCCAGCAGCTTCGGTAGGGACACCTCCTCCTACGAGCAGTACTTC
cdr3_aa: CASSFGRDTSSYEQYF

v_call: TRBV19
d_call: NA
j_call: TRBJ2-5
clone_size: few
cdr3_nt: TGTGCCAGTAGTATCGCAGGGGCCCAAGAGACCCAGTACTTC
cdr3_aa: CASSIAGAQETQYF

v_call: TRBV4-1
d_call: TRBD1
j_call: TRBJ1-6
clone_size: NA
cdr3_nt: TGCGCCAGCAGCCAAGATCCGACAGGGAATTCACCCCTCCACTTT
cdr3_aa: CASSQDPTGNSPLHF

v_call: TRBV5-1
d_call: NA
j_call: TRBJ1-4
clone_size: few
cdr3_nt: TGCGCCAGCAGTTTCGACAGCTTTAATGAAAAACTGTTTTTT
cdr3_aa: CASSFDSFNEKLFF

v_call: TRBV7-9
d_call: NA
j_call: TRBJ1-5
clone_size: NA
cdr3_nt: TGTGCCAGCAGCCCCGGGTGGGGGGACCTTAGGTGGCCCCAGCATTTT
cdr3_aa: CASSPGWGDLRWPQHF

v_call: TRBV7-2
d_call: TRBD2
j_call: TRBJ2-1
clone_size: few
cdr3_nt: TGTGCCAGCAGCTTAGTTCCAGCGGGAGCGGGTGAGCAGTTCTTC
cdr3_aa: CASSLVPAGAGEQFF

v_call: TRBV19
d_call: NA
j_call: TRBJ2-3
clone_size: NA
cdr3_nt: TGTGCCAGTAGTATGTTCAGTCCGGGAGATACGCAGTATTTT
cdr3_aa: CASSMFSPGDTQYF

v_call: TRBV5-4
d_call: NA
j_call: TRBJ2-3
clone_size: few
cdr3_nt: TGTGCCAGCAGCGACCCAAGGACTACCGGTACGCAGTATTTT
cdr3_aa: CASSDPRTTGTQYF

v_call: TRBV6-5
d_call: TRBD1
j_call: TRBJ1-5
clone_size: NA
cdr3_nt: TGTGCCAGCTATCGCTTGGCAGGGGGGAATCAGCCCCAGCATTTT
cdr3_aa: CASYRLAGGNQPQHF

v_call: TRBV5-1
d_call: TRBD1
j_call: TRBJ2-1
clone_size: few
cdr3_nt: TGCGCCAGCACGTCGGGACAGGGTAACTCCTACAATGAGCAGTTCTTC
cdr3_aa: CASTSGQGNSYNEQFF

v_call: TRBV29-1
d_call: NA
j_call: TRBJ2-5
clone_size: NA
cdr3_nt: TGCAGCGTACCTTGGCCCCACCAAGAGACCCAGTACTTC
cdr3_aa: CSVPWPHQETQYF

v_call: TRBV4-2
d_call: NA
j_call: TRBJ1-2
clone_size: few
cdr3_nt: TGTGCCAGCAGCCAAGCGGCCGGGACAAGTAAGAATGGCTACACCTTC
cdr3_aa: CASSQAAGTSKNGYTF

v_call: TRBV2
d_call: NA
j_call: TRBJ1-2
clone_size: NA
cdr3_nt: TGTGCCAGCAGTCGAAACCGGGACACCTATGGCTACACCTTC
cdr3_aa: CASSRNRDTYGYTF

v_call: TRBV18
d_call: NA
j_call: TRBJ2-3
clone_size: NA
cdr3_nt: TGTGCCAGCTCACCAGGGGACAATTCAGATACGCAGTATTTT
cdr3_aa: CASSPGDNSDTQYF

v_call: TRBV19
d_call: NA
j_call: TRBJ2-5
clone_size: NA
cdr3_nt: TGTGCCAGTAGTCCCACTCCTGGAGAGACCCAGTACTTC
cdr3_aa: CASSPTPGETQYF

v_call: TRBV18
d_call: NA
j_call: TRBJ2-3
clone_size: NA
cdr3_nt: TGTGCCAGCTCACCCGACTGGCGCACAGATACGCAGTATTTT
cdr3_aa: CASSPDWRTDTQYF

v_call: TRBV29-1
d_call: NA
j_call: TRBJ1-2
clone_size: few
cdr3_nt: TGCAGCGTTGATTGGCTTAACTATGGCTACACCTTC
cdr3_aa: CSVDWLNYGYTF

v_call: TRBV28
d_call: TRBD1
j_call: TRBJ1-5
clone_size: NA
cdr3_nt: TGTGCCAGCAGTTTATGGGAAGGGACAGATAGCAATCAGCCCCAGCATTTT
cdr3_aa: CASSLWEGTDSNQPQHF

v_call: TRBV5-1
d_call: NA
j_call: TRBJ2-6
clone_size: NA
cdr3_nt: TGCGCCAGCAGCCGAGACGGGGCTGGGGCCAACGTCCTGACTTTC
cdr3_aa: CASSRDGAGANVLTF

v_call: TRBV4-2
d_call: TRBD1
j_call: TRBJ2-3
clone_size: few
cdr3_nt: TGTGCCAGCAGCCAAGGGAGAGGACAGGGGGGTTCAGATACGCAGTATTTT
cdr3_aa: CASSQGRGQGGSDTQYF

v_call: TRBV7-9
d_call: NA
j_call: TRBJ2-6
clone_size: few
cdr3_nt: TGTGCCAGCAGCTTAAGAGGGATCGGGTTGAGGGCCAACGTCCTGACTTTC
cdr3_aa: CASSLRGIGLRANVLTF

v_call: TRBV4-1
d_call: TRBD2
j_call: TRBJ2-1
clone_size: NA
cdr3_nt: TGCGCCAGCAGCCCGCTGAGGGGCGGGAGCTCCTACAATGAGCAGTTCTTC
cdr3_aa: CASSPLRGGSSYNEQFF

v_call: TRBV28
d_call: TRBD1
j_call: TRBJ2-7
clone_size: few
cdr3_nt: TGTGCCAGCAGTCCCGGGACAGGCTCCTACGAGCAGTACTTC
cdr3_aa: CASSPGTGSYEQYF

v_call: TRBV25-1
d_call: NA
j_call: TRBJ1-5
clone_size: NA
cdr3_nt: TGTGCCAGCAGTGATGGTGGGGGGGAACTGGGTCAGCCCCAGCATTTT
cdr3_aa: CASSDGGGELGQPQHF

v_call: TRBV9
d_call: TRBD2
j_call: TRBJ2-5
clone_size: few
cdr3_nt: TGTGCCAGCAGCGTAGATAGCGGGGGGCCAGAAGAGACCCAGTACTTC
cdr3_aa: CASSVDSGGPEETQYF

v_call: TRBV4-1
d_call: TRBD2
j_call: TRBJ2-7
clone_size: once
cdr3_nt: TGCGCCAGCAGCCAGATAGCGGGAGCGATCAGCGAGCAGTACTTC
cdr3_aa: CASSQIAGAISEQYF

v_call: TRBV19
d_call: NA
j_call: TRBJ1-5
clone_size: few
cdr3_nt: TGTGCCTGCAGGGGCGATCTTACTAATCAGCCCCAGCATTTT
cdr3_aa: CACRGDLTNQPQHF

v_call: TRBV7-2
d_call: NA
j_call: TRBJ2-4
clone_size: NA
cdr3_nt: TGTGCCAGCAGCTCCCGTGGGGAGAGAGGTCTTCAGTACTTC
cdr3_aa: CASSSRGERGLQYF

v_call: TRBV18
d_call: NA
j_call: TRBJ2-2
clone_size: few
cdr3_nt: TGTGCCAGCTCACCACGGAAGGGGCACACCGGGGAGCTGTTTTTT
cdr3_aa: CASSPRKGHTGELFF

v_call: TRBV16
d_call: TRBD1
j_call: TRBJ1-6
clone_size: NA
cdr3_nt: TGTGCCAGCAGCCAATCCACAGGGGTCAATTCACCCCTCCACTTT
cdr3_aa: CASSQSTGVNSPLHF

v_call: TRBV5-1
d_call: NA
j_call: TRBJ2-7
clone_size: few
cdr3_nt: TGCGCCAGCAGCCTGACTAGGGTAGACGAGCAGTACTTC
cdr3_aa: CASSLTRVDEQYF

v_call: TRBV28
d_call: TRBD1
j_call: TRBJ1-5
clone_size: NA
cdr3_nt: TGTGCCAGCACTTACAGGGGGGGATACAATCAGCCCCAGCATTTT
cdr3_aa: CASTYRGGYNQPQHF

v_call: TRBV5-1
d_call: TRBD1
j_call: TRBJ2-5
clone_size: NA
cdr3_nt: TGCGCCAGCAGCTCCGGGACAGCCCAAGAGACCCAGTACTTC
cdr3_aa: CASSSGTAQETQYF

v_call: TRBV7-6
d_call: TRBD1
j_call: TRBJ2-3
clone_size: NA
cdr3_nt: TGTGCCAGCAGCCGCCTCTCTAGACAGGGGGCGGCAGATACGCAGTATTTT
cdr3_aa: CASSRLSRQGAADTQYF

v_call: TRBV30
d_call: NA
j_call: TRBJ2-1
clone_size: NA
cdr3_nt: TGTGCCTGGAGTGAAAACCGCGGGGAGCGTGGGCAGTTCTTC
cdr3_aa: CAWSENRGERGQFF

v_call: TRBV11-2
d_call: TRBD2
j_call: TRBJ2-1
clone_size: few
cdr3_nt: TGTGCCAGCAGCTTAGCCCTCGGGACTAGCGGGAGGCGGTCCGAGTTCTTC
cdr3_aa: CASSLALGTSGRRSEFF

v_call: TRBV7-2
d_call: NA
j_call: TRBJ2-1
clone_size: few
cdr3_nt: TGTGCCAGCAGCTTAGTCGCAGTTTACAATGAGCAGTTCTTC
cdr3_aa: CASSLVAVYNEQFF

v_call: TRBV30
d_call: TRBD2
j_call: TRBJ2-1
clone_size: NA
cdr3_nt: TGTGCCTGGACCCCCGATAGGGGACTAGCCACTGAGCAGTTCTTC
cdr3_aa: CAWTPDRGLATEQFF

v_call: TRBV2
d_call: TRBD1
j_call: TRBJ2-5
clone_size: few
cdr3_nt: TGTGCCAGCAGACAGGGGGATTTAGAGACCCAGTACTTC
cdr3_aa: CASRQGDLETQYF